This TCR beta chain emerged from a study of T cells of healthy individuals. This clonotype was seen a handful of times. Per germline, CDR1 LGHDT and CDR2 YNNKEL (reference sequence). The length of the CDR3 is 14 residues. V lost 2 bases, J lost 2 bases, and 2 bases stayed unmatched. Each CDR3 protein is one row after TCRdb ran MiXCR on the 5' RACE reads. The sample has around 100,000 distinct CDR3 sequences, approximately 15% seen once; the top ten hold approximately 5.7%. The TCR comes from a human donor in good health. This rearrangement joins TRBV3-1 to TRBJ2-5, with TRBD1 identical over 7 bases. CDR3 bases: TGTGCCAGCAGCCAACCGGGACAGCAAGAGACCCAGTACTTC. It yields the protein CASSQPGQQETQYF.